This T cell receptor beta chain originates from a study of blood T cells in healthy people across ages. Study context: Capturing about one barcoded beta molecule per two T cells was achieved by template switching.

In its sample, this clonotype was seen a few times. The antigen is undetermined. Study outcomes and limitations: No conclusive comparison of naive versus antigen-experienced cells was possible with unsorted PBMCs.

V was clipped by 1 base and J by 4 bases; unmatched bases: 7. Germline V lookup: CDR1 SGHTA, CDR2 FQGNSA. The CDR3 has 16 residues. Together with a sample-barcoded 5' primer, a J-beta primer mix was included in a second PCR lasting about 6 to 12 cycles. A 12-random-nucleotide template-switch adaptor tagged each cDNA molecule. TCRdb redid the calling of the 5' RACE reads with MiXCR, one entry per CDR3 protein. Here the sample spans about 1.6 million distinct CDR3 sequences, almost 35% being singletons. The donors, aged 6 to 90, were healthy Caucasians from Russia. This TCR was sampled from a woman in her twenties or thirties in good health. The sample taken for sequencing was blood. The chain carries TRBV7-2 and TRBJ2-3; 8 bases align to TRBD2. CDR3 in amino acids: CASSLETSVWADTQYF. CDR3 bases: TGTGCCAGCAGCTTAGAGACTAGCGTTTGGGCAGATACGCAGTATTTT.